This TCR beta chain stems from a study of T cells in Graves' hyperthyroidism and ophthalmopathy. The germline V and J ends were trimmed by 3 bases and 4 bases, with 12 bases remaining between them. CDR3 size: 14 residues. Looked up from germline, CDR1 is SGHRS and CDR2 is YFSETQ. Researchers amplified the TCR beta CDR3 regions from RNA transcripts. First-round RT-PCR targeting the TCR CDR3 was performed with the HTBI primer set. Each CDR3 protein is one row after TCRdb ran MiXCR on the multiplex PCR reads. The sample includes 300,000 to 450,000 distinct CDR3 sequences, about 17% seen only once; the top ten take 34%. Diagnostic decisions used clinical symptoms, serum thyroxine and TRAb, thyroid ultrasound and orbital computed tomography.

This receptor was identified in a woman in her twenties or thirties with Graves' hyperthyroidism that later progressed to Graves' ophthalmopathy. This chain uses TRBV5-1 with TRBJ2-3; D remains ambiguous. Material for sequencing was blood. Written as DNA, the CDR3 is TGCGCCAGCAGCTCGAGTTCAGAGGCAGATACGCAGTATTTT. This sequence encodes CASSSSSEADTQYF.